Listed here are 7 T cell receptor beta chains from one sample, sequenced in a study of cytomegalovirus exposure and HLA in healthy donors. TCRdb's table, derived via immunoSEQ multiplex PCR, lists solely in-frame clones and lacks some. The table records about 260,000 clones, about 90% of them present only once. The sequencing sample was made of PBMCs. The source is a woman in her 30s in good health and CMV-seronegative.

With regard to this clone: Within the sample, other DNA sequences also encode this same CDR3. The rearrangement links TRBV7-6 to TRBJ2-1, with 10 positions matching TRBD1. CDR3 size: 16 residues. Unmatched junction bases numbered 1, after V lost 1 base and J lost 1 base. Per germline, CDR1 SGHVS and CDR2 FNYEAQ. The CDR3 coding sequence is TGTGCCAGCAGCTTAGGGGACAGGGGTTCCTACAATGAGCAGTTCTTC. This gives the protein CASSLGDRGSYNEQFF.

This chain links TRBV7-3 with TRBJ2-1; TRBD1 aligns across 9 bases. CDR3 length equals 14 residues. Germline trimming cut 5 bases from V and 4 bases from J; bases unmatched to any gene: 3. Germline CDR1 is SGHTA and CDR2 is FQGTGA. The CDR3 sequence is CASSPGTGYNEQFF. CDR3 coding DNA: TGTGCCAGCAGCCCCGGGACAGGGTACAATGAGCAGTTCTTC.

The rearrangement joins TRBV11-2 to TRBJ2-7; the D gene is possibly TRBD1 (6 bases). With 5 bases removed from V and 3 bases from J, the gap between germline ends came to 11 bases. The CDR3 length is 13 residues. Germline values: CDR1 SGHAT, CDR2 FQNNGV. Here the CDR3 DNA reads TGTGCCAGCAGCATACAGGGCATCTACGAGCAGTACTTC. Its protein product is CASSIQGIYEQYF.

The chain joins TRBV28 to TRBJ2-1; 14 nucleotides agree with TRBD2. Germline V gives CDR1 MDHEN, CDR2 SYDVKM. V was pared by 5 bases and J by 8 bases, with 8 bases of the junction left unmatched. The CDR3 has 16 residues. This CDR3 is CASSRTSGRSRHEQFF. The DNA of the CDR3 is TGTGCCAGCAGTCGGACTAGCGGGAGGTCCCGCCATGAGCAGTTCTTC.

The chain has TRBV11-3 and TRBJ2-7; D gene uncertain. Per germline, CDR1 SGHNT and CDR2 YENEEA. The CDR3 sequence is 13 residues long. The V and J ends lost 5 bases and 4 bases respectively, with 12 bases between them. The CDR3 region is CASSPRGEYEQYF. The CDR3 nucleotides are TGTGCCAGCAGCCCCAGAGGAGAATACGAGCAGTACTTC.

The chain recombines TRBV19 with TRBJ1-5; a possible D gene is TRBD1 (6 bases). This CDR3 is 13 amino acids long. The germline CDR1 and CDR2 sequences are LNHDA and SQIVND (reference sequence). V was pared by 8 bases and J by 6 bases, with 14 bases between. Written as DNA, the CDR3 is TGTGCCAGTCTAGGGGGGTTTAGTCAGCCCCAGCATTTT. This encodes CASLGGFSQPQHF. Based on the CDR3 plus reference TRBV19 and TRBJ1-5, the full variable domain is DGGITQSPKYLFRKEGQNVTLSCEQNLNHDAMYWYRQDPGQGLRLIYYSQIVNDFQKGDIAEGYSVSREKKESFPLTVTSAQKNPTAFYLCASLGGFSQPQHFGDGTRLSIL.

This chain uses TRBV6-5 with TRBJ1-5, with D unresolved. Germline V CDR1 and CDR2: MNHEY, SVGAGI. V shed 7 bases and J shed 3 bases, with 10 bases lying between them. This CDR3 region has 13 residues. Written as DNA, the CDR3 is TGTGCCAGCACCCCGGGGTACAATCAGCCCCAGCATTTT. Its translation is CASTPGYNQPQHF.